The 24 T cell receptor beta chains listed next were all sequenced from one sample in a study of shared clonotypes between healthy human individuals. Sequencing was performed with immunoSEQ multiplex PCR; in TCRdb, only in-frame clones are kept and a portion is missing. The table has 2,500,000 or so clones, about 90% seen once. Sequences were obtained from naive CD4+ T cells from PBMCs. The subset is: CD45RA+ positively selected. The origin of the receptors is a man younger than 30 in good health. Some clones in this sample may be carry-over from other donors' samples.

This chain links TRBV5-3 with TRBJ1-5; D might be TRBD1 (6 bases). TRBV5-3 is assigned to the ORF class and has an uncertain function. The CDR3 contains 15 residues. Trimming took 9 bases from V and 1 from J, leaving 17 bases between them. The CDR3 here is CAKKQEGESNQPQHF. DNA of the CDR3: TGTGCCAAGAAGCAGGAGGGGGAGAGCAATCAGCCCCAGCATTTT.

This clone showed up just once. This chain uses TRBV2 with TRBJ1-2, with D perhaps matching TRBD1 (6 bases). The length of the CDR3 is 14 residues. Germline V gene data show CDR1 as SNHLY and CDR2 as FYNNEI. Trimming pared 0 bases from V and 10 bases from J, leaving 15 bases between. CDR3 residues: CASSEAGGPTIYTF. The CDR3 nucleotides read TGTGCCAGCAGTGAAGCGGGGGGCCCCACCATCTACACCTTC.

V is TRBV6-1 and J is TRBJ1-1; D is ambiguous. This CDR3 has 13 amino acids. Trimming removed 4 bases from V and 6 bases from J, with 12 bases in between. The germline gives CDR1 MNHNS, CDR2 SASEGT. DNA of the CDR3: TGTGCCAGCAGTGTGTCAGAGGGCCCTGAAGCTTTCTTT. This encodes CASSVSEGPEAFF.

The V call is TRBV14, the J call TRBJ2-3; no definite D call. The V and J ends lost 1 base and 2 bases respectively, with 7 bases between them. CDR1 is SGHDN and CDR2 is FVKESK in the germline V gene. This CDR3 has 14 amino acids. CDR3 sequence: CASSQARNTDTQYF. The CDR3 nucleotides read TGTGCCAGCAGCCAAGCCCGAAACACAGATACGCAGTATTTT.

The V call is TRBV28, the J call TRBJ1-1, with 12 bases lining up with TRBD1. The V and J ends lost 10 bases and 4 bases, in that order; junction bases with no gene match: 10. Per germline, CDR1 MDHEN and CDR2 SYDVKM. The CDR3 is 15 amino acids. CDR3 bases: TGTGCCAAACTCCGGGACAGGGGGCCTGTCACTGAAGCTTTCTTT. It encodes CAKLRDRGPVTEAFF. Filled out from reference TRBV28 and TRBJ1-1, the complete variable domain reads DVKVTQSSRYLVKRTGEKVFLECVQDMDHENMFWYRQDPGLGLRLIYFSYDVKMKEKGDIPEGYSVSREKKERFSLILESASTNQTSMYLCAKLRDRGPVTEAFFGQGTRLTVV.

The rearrangement uses TRBV5-4 and TRBJ2-7; weak D call: TRBD1 (5 bases). Germline V CDR1 and CDR2: SGHNT, YYREEE (reference sequence). Trimming removed 1 base from V and 0 bases from J, with 11 bases in between. The CDR3 has 15 residues. CDR3 in amino acids: CASSLMGQSSYEQYF. The DNA of the CDR3 is TGTGCCAGCAGCTTGATGGGGCAGAGCTCCTACGAGCAGTACTTC.

This chain links TRBV7-9 with TRBJ2-3; D is perhaps TRBD2 (6 bases). The CDR3 totals 16 residues. The ends were cut back, 10 bases at V and 1 base at J, with 21 bases in the middle. Germline V CDR1 and CDR2: SEHNR, FQNEAQ (reference sequence). CDR3 residues: CATSSLAGLGTDTQYF. In nucleotides, the CDR3 is TGTGCCACTTCATCTCTTGCGGGATTAGGCACAGATACGCAGTATTTT.

In this sample, this clone turned up once. The gene calls are TRBV7-3 and TRBJ2-3; D may be TRBD2 (5 bases). This CDR3 has 13 residues. CDR1 is SGHTA and CDR2 is FQGTGA in the germline V gene. Trimming pared 1 base from V and 4 bases from J, leaving 6 bases between. CDR3 protein: CASSLIASDTQYF. The DNA for the CDR3 is TGTGCCAGCAGCTTAATAGCGTCAGATACGCAGTATTTT.

This rearrangement joins TRBV7-9 to TRBJ2-1; 14 nucleotides agree with TRBD2. Germline values: CDR1 SEHNR, CDR2 FQNEAQ (reference sequence). The CDR3 extends over 17 amino acids. The CDR3 nucleotides read TGTGCGGTCTCGACTAGCGGGAGGGTGAGCTCCTACAATGAGCAGTTCTTC. Protein sequence: CAVSTSGRVSSYNEQFF.

The chain uses TRBV7-8 and TRBJ2-4; the D is unclear. Germline assignment: CDR1 SGHVS and CDR2 FQNEAQ. The ends were cut back, 2 bases at V and 2 bases at J, with 13 bases in the middle. The length of the CDR3 is 16 residues. The CDR3 sequence: CASSLRVGVTKNIQYF. The CDR3 DNA reads as TGTGCCAGCAGCTTAAGGGTTGGTGTAACCAAAAACATTCAGTACTTC. Filled out from reference TRBV7-8 and TRBJ2-4, the complete variable domain reads GAGVSQSPRYKVAKRGQDVALRCDPISGHVSLFWYQQALGQGPEFLTYFQNEAQLDKSGLPSDRFFAERPEGSVSTLKIQRTQQEDSAVYLCASSLRVGVTKNIQYFGAGTRLSVL.

This clone was observed a few times. J is TRBJ1-1 and V is TRBV10-3; maybe TRBD1 (6 bases). The ends were cut back, 11 bases at V and 3 bases at J, with 16 bases in the middle. Germline V CDR1 and CDR2: ENHRY, SYGVKD. This CDR3 contains 13 residues. Here the CDR3 reads CADSQGTYTEAFF. DNA of the CDR3: TGTGCCGATTCACAGGGAACTTACACTGAAGCTTTCTTT.

The V gene is TRBV5-1, the J gene TRBJ2-7; 11 bases are shared with TRBD2. V shed 7 bases, J shed 0 bases, and the junction held 9 bases outside the gene matches. Germline assignment: CDR1 SGHRS and CDR2 YFSETQ. The CDR3 totals 16 residues. The CDR3 sequence: CASVGVTSGGSYEQYF. The CDR3 nucleotides read TGCGCCAGCGTCGGGGTCACTAGCGGGGGCTCCTACGAGCAGTACTTC. Full variable domain (rest looked up from reference TRBV5-1 and TRBJ2-7): KAGVTQTPRYLIKTRGQQVTLSCSPISGHRSVSWYQQTPGQGLQFLFEYFSETQRNKGNFPGRFSGRQFSNSRSEMNVSTLELGDSALYLCASVGVTSGGSYEQYFGPGTRLTVT.

The rearrangement links TRBV6-1 to TRBJ2-6; D is ambiguous. Germline V gives CDR1 MNHNS, CDR2 SASEGT. Trimming stripped 4 bases from V and 0 bases from J, with 10 bases between. This CDR3 region has 16 residues. The CDR3 region has the DNA TGTGCCAGCAGTGTCTCACGACCCTCTGGGGCCAACGTCCTGACTTTC. This sequence encodes CASSVSRPSGANVLTF.

The chain is built from TRBV6-1 and TRBJ1-5; D is perhaps TRBD1 (6 bases). Trimming shortened V by 6 bases and J by 7 bases, and 19 bases separated the two germline ends. CDR3 length: 15 residues. Per germline, CDR1 MNHNS and CDR2 SASEGT. In nucleotides, the CDR3 is TGTGCCAGCAGACCTCTCCCTACAGGGAGCCAGCCCCAGCATTTT. Protein product: CASRPLPTGSQPQHF.

The rearrangement uses TRBV28 and TRBJ1-2, with 7 bases matching TRBD1. CDR3 length: 15 amino acids. Per germline, CDR1 MDHEN and CDR2 SYDVKM. V lost 7 bases and J lost 4; bases outside the gene matches: 12. This CDR3 reads CASMVGGYRGYGYTF. Here the CDR3 DNA reads TGTGCCAGCATGGTAGGGGGCTACAGGGGCTATGGCTACACCTTC.

This clone was recorded only once. The chain recombines TRBV28 with TRBJ1-3; D unresolved. V was trimmed by 6 bases and J by 7 bases, leaving 13 bases between them. Germline assignment: CDR1 MDHEN and CDR2 SYDVKM. This CDR3 has 13 residues. The CDR3 DNA reads TGTGCCAGCAGGAGTAGGGCAGAGAACACCATATATTTT. It translates to CASRSRAENTIYF.

V is TRBV25-1 and J is TRBJ2-5, with TRBD2 as a possible D gene (5 bases). CDR3 length: 15 amino acids. V was cut by 1 base and J by 5 bases, with 14 bases left in between. Germline loops: CDR1 MGHDK, CDR2 SYGVNS. The chain's CDR3 is CASSESGRGRETQYF. For the CDR3, the DNA is TGTGCCAGCAGTGAATCCGGACGGGGAAGGGAGACCCAGTACTTC.

The chain uses TRBV6-6 and TRBJ2-3, with 8 bases fitting TRBD1. This CDR3 is 13 amino acids long. J gave up 2 bases and V 7 bases, and 2 bases lay outside the gene matches. From germline, CDR1 is MNHNY and CDR2 SVGAGI (reference sequence). The CDR3 DNA reads as TGTGCCAGCACGACAGGGGACACAGATACGCAGTATTTT. Translated: CASTTGDTDTQYF.

The chain employs TRBV4-3 and TRBJ1-4, with D possibly TRBD1 on 6 matching bases. The V end was cut by 5 bases, the J end by 6 bases, with 16 bases between. Germline V gene data show CDR1 as LGHNA and CDR2 as YSLEER. The CDR3 loop spans 15 amino acids. CDR3 residues: CASSAHSGADEKLFF. DNA of the CDR3: TGCGCCAGCAGCGCTCACTCGGGGGCCGATGAAAAACTGTTTTTT.

DNA for the CDR3: TGTGCCAGCAGACTAGCGGGAGTAGGGGAGCAGTTCTTC. Translating it yields CASRLAGVGEQFF. The chain combines TRBV6-5 with TRBJ2-1; 11 nucleotides align to TRBD2. This CDR3 spans 13 amino acids. Trimming took 6 bases from V and 10 from J; bases not matched to a gene: 5. Per germline, CDR1 MNHEY and CDR2 SVGAGI.

As concerns this clone: This sample also contains other DNA sequences that code for the same CDR3. This chain uses TRBV6-5 with TRBJ1-5; D perhaps matches TRBD1 (6 bases). The CDR3 contains 13 residues. Germline CDR1 and CDR2: MNHEY and SVGAGI. V was pared by 9 bases and J by 7 bases, with 16 bases between. Here the CDR3 reads CASSRGGGQPQHF. In nucleotides, the CDR3 is TGTGCCAGTTCCAGGGGCGGAGGCCAGCCCCAGCATTTT.

Comment on this clone: In the same sample, other DNA sequences code for this CDR3. V usage is TRBV29-1 and J usage is TRBJ2-7; 7 positions agree with TRBD1. The CDR3 sequence is 12 residues long. Trimming at V came to 1 base and at J to 3 bases, leaving 0 bases not matched to a gene. CDR1 is SQVTM, CDR2 ANQGSEA, per germline. This chain's CDR3 is CSVEGQGYEQYF. The DNA of the CDR3 is TGCAGCGTTGAAGGACAGGGCTACGAGCAGTACTTC.

The J gene is TRBJ2-1, the V gene TRBV9; D is ambiguous. The CDR3 has 14 amino acids. V lost 0 bases and J lost 5, with 9 bases in between. Germline-derived CDR1 and CDR2 are SGDLS and YYNGEE. The CDR3 region has the DNA TGTGCCAGCAGCGTAGGCTCGGTTGACAATGAGCAGTTCTTC. Amino acids: CASSVGSVDNEQFF.

This clone was detected a few times. The chain uses TRBV7-2 and TRBJ1-1; D remains ambiguous. Per the germline V gene, CDR1 is SGHTA and CDR2 is FQGNSA. This CDR3 contains 15 residues. V was shortened by 6 bases and J by 3 bases, with 17 bases between the two germline ends. CDR3 sequence (DNA): TGTGCCAGCAGTTTCCTAGGGCGGGCGGACACTGAAGCTTTCTTT. Amino acids: CASSFLGRADTEAFF.